The entry below describes one T cell receptor beta chain. It lacks a known antigen. No quality values exist for individual bases; no much larger clone is one base distant. The data stem from a study of blood T cell repertoires in COVID-19 (dated by TCRdb to the early 2020s). Context from the whole study: The collaborator samples originated in the United States, Italy and Spain and spanned the acute and convalescent phases of COVID-19. The prospective study material was composed of cDNA or gDNA derived from T cells, B-cell-depleted T cells, or PBMCs. Deeply sampled blood TCRbeta repertoires from subjects exposed to, actively infected with, or recovered from COVID-19 were included in the dataset. A freely available public database, intended as a resource for researchers studying the immune response to SARS-CoV-2, is where the repertoires were released. The samples were drawn from two sources: the first 160 participants of the ongoing ImmuneRACE study, and over 950 subjects contributed by 6 global collaborators. The sample metadata nearly always contained a de-identified subject ID, COVID-19 status, age in years and sex. HLA class I and class II types, where available, came from metadata supplied by the sample provider rather than from assay-based typing.

The CDR3 goes from the cysteine to the phenylalanine over 18 residues. Just CDR3 DNA is preserved here, 54 bases in frame from base 1. CDR1 MNHEY and CDR2 SMNVEV are derived from the germline V gene (reference sequence). Germline trimming amounts to 5 bases on V and 0 bases on J, with 11 as the count of junction bases outside the gene matches. The investigation overall reported the following: The amount of clinical and demographic metadata varied by source and participant and was provided uncurated.

Each collaborating institution followed its own protocols to collect whole blood in K2EDTA tubes. Collaborator samples were shipped for TCRbeta analysis as frozen whole blood, isolated PBMCs, or DNA extracted from either sample type. TCRbeta CDR3 regions were amplified from genomic DNA using the immunoSEQ Assay, a bias-controlled multiplex PCR. Regarding the original processing steps: Within the assay, amplification of reference gene primers was used to estimate how many nucleated cells each sample contained. Sequence reads were collapsed and filtered to measure the absolute abundance of every unique TCRbeta CDR3 rearrangement. For each sample, productive Simpson clonality was calculated as the square root of Simpson's diversity index over productive rearrangements. TCRdb took over this immuneACCESS table, retaining in-frame rearrangements with V and J assigned. Such tables are incomplete; in checked studies, under half of the missing clones stem from an unresolved V gene, and the remainder is unexplained. The V and J calls and clone size are taken from that table; D and trimming were inferred from the DNA. The sample table records about 68,000 clones; approximately 86% of these occur just once. Jointly, the top ten make up more than 1.4% of the sample.

The chain links TRBV27 with TRBJ1-4, with 8 bases in between that match TRBD1. The TCR was taken from an older woman with acute or convalescent COVID-19. The sequenced sample consisted of peripheral blood. Here the CDR3 is given as CASSQDRGAQATNEKLFF. The nucleotides are TGTGCCAGCAGTCAAGACAGGGGAGCTCAAGCAACTAATGAAAAACTGTTTTTT.